The 18 T cell receptor beta chains reported below all come from one sample, sequenced in a study of T cells in Graves' hyperthyroidism and ophthalmopathy. TCR beta CDR3 region amplification was performed from RNA transcripts. A set of HTBI primers served as the primers for a first-round RT-PCR of the TCR CDR3. MiXCR was run by TCRdb on the multiplex PCR reads, yielding one entry per CDR3 protein. The sample consists of 160,000 or so distinct CDR3 sequences, over 7.5% of them appearing once. The material sequenced was blood. These receptors originate from a woman younger than 35 with Graves' hyperthyroidism that later progressed to Graves' ophthalmopathy.

This clonotype was seen many times. The chain combines TRBV7-9 with TRBJ2-5, with 8 bases that match TRBD2. V shed 4 bases, J shed 1 base, and the junction held 8 bases outside the gene matches. Per germline, CDR1 SEHNR and CDR2 FQNEAQ (reference sequence). This CDR3 is built from 16 residues. The CDR3 reads CASSSLAELSQETQYF. CDR3 bases: TGTGCCAGCAGCTCACTAGCGGAGTTAAGCCAAGAGACCCAGTACTTC.

This clonotype was counted at least ten times. The rearrangement uses TRBV7-9 and TRBJ2-2, with D possibly being TRBD2 (5 bases). V gave up 1 base and J gave up 5 bases, with 17 bases separating them. Germline values: CDR1 SEHNR, CDR2 FQNEAQ (reference sequence). The CDR3 is 17 amino acids. CDR3 nucleotides: TGTGCCAGCAGCTTAGATCACTTGTGGCTAGCTACCGGGGAGCTGTTTTTT. Protein sequence: CASSLDHLWLATGELFF.

This clonotype was found many times. The chain carries TRBV5-1 and TRBJ2-1; D ambiguous. The length of the CDR3 is 15 residues. Germline CDR1 and CDR2: SGHRS and YFSETQ. V was clipped by 7 bases and J by 2 bases, with 16 bases between them. In nucleotides, the CDR3 is TGCGCCAGCCGACCTGGATCCTCCCCCTACAATGAGCAGTTCTTC. This sequence encodes CASRPGSSPYNEQFF. Variable domain in full (rest from reference TRBV5-1 and TRBJ2-1): KAGVTQTPRYLIKTRGQQVTLSCSPISGHRSVSWYQQTPGQGLQFLFEYFSETQRNKGNFPGRFSGRQFSNSRSEMNVSTLELGDSALYLCASRPGSSPYNEQFFGPGTRLTVL.

This clonotype was picked up one time. A single base separates this from a much larger clone, so it may be a read error. V gene TRBV27 combines with J gene TRBJ2-2, with D perhaps matching TRBD2 (6 bases). CDR1 is MNHEY, CDR2 SMNVEV, per germline (reference sequence). This CDR3 comprises 15 residues. The CDR3 is CASSLSRQVTGGLFF. CDR3 bases: TGTGCCAGCAGTTTATCGAGGCAGGTCACCGGGGGGCTGTTTTTT.

This clonotype was picked up one time. A much larger clonotype is one base distant, so this may be a read error. V gene TRBV3-1 combines with J gene TRBJ2-3, with 7 bases that match TRBD2. The CDR3 totals 15 residues. V was clipped by 2 bases and J by 6 bases; unmatched bases: 8. Germline V gives CDR1 LGHDT, CDR2 YNNKEL (reference sequence). CDR3: CASSQLLQGGDTQYF. CDR3 sequence (DNA): TGTGCCAGCAGCCAACTTCTCCAGGGAGGGGATACGCAGTATTTT.

This clonotype has more than one count but fewer than ten. The V gene is TRBV5-1, the J gene TRBJ2-7, with D perhaps TRBD1 (5 bases). V lost 0 bases, J lost 5 bases, and 9 bases lay in between. The CDR3 consists of 13 residues. Per germline, CDR1 SGHRS and CDR2 YFSETQ. The CDR3 region is CASSLVTGDEQYF. The CDR3 bases are TGCGCCAGCAGCTTGGTTACAGGTGACGAGCAGTACTTC. The whole variable domain, remainder taken from reference TRBV5-1 and TRBJ2-7, is KAGVTQTPRYLIKTRGQQVTLSCSPISGHRSVSWYQQTPGQGLQFLFEYFSETQRNKGNFPGRFSGRQFSNSRSEMNVSTLELGDSALYLCASSLVTGDEQYFGPGTRLTVT.

A remark on this clonotype: A read error is possible here, since a much larger clone lies one base away. The V call is TRBV5-4, the J call TRBJ1-1, with 9 positions matching TRBD1. With 9 bases clipped from V and 5 bases from J, the junction kept 8 bases outside the gene matches. CDR1 and CDR2 from the germline V gene are SGHNT and YYREEE (reference sequence). The CDR3 is made up of 13 amino acids. The CDR3 sequence is CANGRDRVTEAFF. The DNA for the CDR3 is TGTGCCAATGGCCGGGACAGGGTGACTGAAGCTTTCTTT. Looking up the rest from reference TRBV5-4 and TRBJ1-1 gives the full variable domain: ETGVTQSPTHLIKTRGQQVTLRCSSQSGHNTVSWYQQALGQGPQFIFQYYREEENGRGNFPPRFSGLQFPNYSSELNVNALELDDSALYLCANGRDRVTEAFFGQGTRLTVV.

This clonotype was detected ten times or more. This chain connects TRBV20-1 to TRBJ1-1, with D perhaps TRBD1 (6 bases). Germline V lookup: CDR1 DFQATT, CDR2 SNEGSKA (reference sequence). This CDR3 is built from 14 residues. V was pared by 4 bases and J by 1 base, with 13 bases between. DNA of the CDR3: TGCAGTGCTAAAGGGCAGGGGACGAACACTGAAGCTTTCTTT. Its translation is CSAKGQGTNTEAFF.

This clonotype was recorded a few times. This sequence joins TRBV4-2 and TRBJ1-3; no reliable D call. With 0 bases removed from V and 0 bases from J, the gap between germline ends came to 12 bases. In germline, CDR1 is LGHNA, CDR2 YNFKEQ. The CDR3 spans 17 residues. This CDR3 reads CASSQDLASVSGNTIYF. DNA for the CDR3: TGTGCCAGCAGCCAAGATCTGGCCTCGGTCTCTGGAAACACCATATATTTT.

Details on this clonotype: A read error may be the cause here, since a much bigger clone is one base away. The rearrangement links TRBV18 to TRBJ2-7; D gene uncertain. The germline V gene has CDR1 KGHSH and CDR2 LQKENI. The length of the CDR3 is 16 residues. V was cut by 3 bases and J by 6 bases, with 21 bases left in between. CDR3 amino acids: CASSPARSVQAFEQYF. In DNA form, the CDR3 reads TGTGCCAGCTCACCGGCTCGCTCAGTTCAGGCCTTCGAGCAGTACTTC.

The chain recombines TRBV4-1 with TRBJ2-7; 8 bases match TRBD1. Unmatched junction bases numbered 2, after V lost 2 bases and J lost 5 bases. Germline V gene data show CDR1 as MGHRA and CDR2 as YSYEKL. This CDR3 contains 13 residues. CDR3 sequence reads: CASSQLTGDEQYF. The CDR3 region has the DNA TGCGCCAGCAGCCAACTGACAGGGGACGAGCAGTACTTC.

This clonotype showed up just a few times. The rearrangement uses TRBV14 and TRBJ2-1; D is possibly TRBD2 (6 bases). The germline CDR1 and CDR2 sequences are SGHDN and FVKESK. The CDR3 length is 12 residues. Trimming removed 4 bases from V and 13 bases from J, with 14 bases in between. The CDR3 here is CASSPGGAQQFF. The CDR3 region has the DNA TGTGCCAGCAGCCCTGGCGGGGCCCAACAGTTCTTC.

This clonotype was observed at least ten times. The chain combines TRBV7-8 with TRBJ1-2; 9 positions agree with TRBD1. Germline CDR1 SGHVS, CDR2 FQNEAQ. Trimming at V came to 1 base and at J to 8 bases, leaving 5 bases not matched to a gene. The CDR3 is 14 amino acids. CDR3 residues: CASSLVTGGAGYTF. The CDR3, as DNA: TGTGCCAGCAGCTTAGTCACAGGGGGCGCGGGCTACACCTTC.

This clonotype occurred many times. This sequence joins TRBV7-9 and TRBJ2-1; TRBD1 is a possible D gene (7 bases). Trimming stripped 11 bases from V and 4 bases from J, with 21 bases between. The CDR3 length is 15 residues. Germline V gene data show CDR1 as SEHNR and CDR2 as FQNEAQ (reference sequence). The CDR3, as DNA: TGTGCCGCGGGTAAAGTGACAGGGACTTACAATGAGCAGTTCTTC. Protein product: CAAGKVTGTYNEQFF.

This clonotype was counted ten times or more. The rearrangement uses TRBV30 and TRBJ2-1; D not resolved. The V end lost 3 bases, the J end lost 6 bases, and 15 bases lay between the germline ends. There are 14 residues in the CDR3. The germline CDR1 and CDR2 sequences are GTSNPN and SVGIG (reference sequence). CDR3 coding DNA: TGTGCCTGGAGCCCCGTACCTGTAGGCAATGAGCAGTTCTTC. Its protein is CAWSPVPVGNEQFF.

This clonotype showed up just a few times. The chain employs TRBV7-3 and TRBJ2-2, with D possibly being TRBD1 (6 bases). Trimming pared 7 bases from V and 0 bases from J, leaving 6 bases between. The CDR3 length is 13 residues. Looked up from germline, CDR1 is SGHTA and CDR2 is FQGTGA. Here the CDR3 DNA reads TGTGCCAGCAAGGGGGCGAACACCGGGGAGCTGTTTTTT. It specifies CASKGANTGELFF.

This clonotype has more than one count but fewer than ten. The chain couples TRBV6-1 to TRBJ2-1; 10 nucleotides match TRBD1. V dropped 4 bases and J dropped 5; count of bases not matched to a gene: 5. CDR3 size: 15 residues. The germline V gene encodes CDR1 MNHNS and CDR2 SASEGT. CDR3 in DNA: TGTGCCAGCAGTGGGGACAGGGGTATGAACAATGAGCAGTTCTTC. It specifies CASSGDRGMNNEQFF.

This clonotype was counted many times. This chain uses TRBV20-1 with TRBJ1-1; possible D gene TRBD1, 6 bases. Germline values: CDR1 DFQATT, CDR2 SNEGSKA (reference sequence). The CDR3 is made up of 14 amino acids. V was shortened by 6 bases and J by 0 bases, with 14 bases between the two germline ends. CDR3 DNA sequence: TGCAGTGCCATCAGGACAGAAATGAACACTGAAGCTTTCTTT. This sequence encodes CSAIRTEMNTEAFF.